This is a list of T cell receptor beta chains from one sample in a study of blood T cell repertoires in COVID-19. Only in-frame clones appear in the TCRdb table, and some are missing; sequencing was by immunoSEQ multiplex PCR. The sample includes just over 650,000 clones, 90% of them seen just once. The sample consisted of peripheral blood. These receptors originate from a woman under 30 with acute or convalescent COVID-19. The CDR3 runs from the conserved cysteine through the conserved F or W. Each record gives: CDR3 DNA, CDR3 protein, J gene, D gene, V gene, clone size. A D gene is named only where the DNA matches it firmly. Some rows have no size entry. The others give once, few or many, or a class for an expanded clone.

CDR3 DNA: TGCGCCAGCAGCTTGGGGTTATTAGCTAGCACAGATACGCAGTATTTT
CDR3 protein: CASSLGLLASTDTQYF
J gene: TRBJ2-3
D gene: .
V gene: TRBV5-1
clone size: .

CDR3 DNA: TGTGCCAGCAGTCCGACACCGGGAAATCAGCCCCAGCATTTT
CDR3 protein: CASSPTPGNQPQHF
J gene: TRBJ1-5
D gene: .
V gene: TRBV6-5
clone size: .

CDR3 DNA: TGTGCCAGCTCACTCGGTGGGACAGGGATCTCCTACGAGCAGTACTTC
CDR3 protein: CASSLGGTGISYEQYF
J gene: TRBJ2-7
D gene: TRBD1
V gene: TRBV18
clone size: .

CDR3 DNA: TGTGCCAGCAGTGGGCAGGGGGCCATTGGATATGGCTACACCTTC
CDR3 protein: CASSGQGAIGYGYTF
J gene: TRBJ1-2
D gene: TRBD1
V gene: TRBV2
clone size: .

CDR3 DNA: TGTGCCAGCAGCCAAGGTTTGGCAGGACAGGGGATCTTTAACTATGGCTACACCTTC
CDR3 protein: CASSQGLAGQGIFNYGYTF
J gene: TRBJ1-2
D gene: TRBD1
V gene: TRBV3-1/TRBV3-2
clone size: .

CDR3 DNA: TGTGCCAGCAGTTTATTTGAGACAGAGAACTATGGCTACACCTTC
CDR3 protein: CASSLFETENYGYTF
J gene: TRBJ1-2
D gene: .
V gene: TRBV28
clone size: .

CDR3 DNA: TGTGCCTGGAGTGTACTTGGGCCTCCCCTCTATGGCTACACCTTC
CDR3 protein: CAWSVLGPPLYGYTF
J gene: TRBJ1-2
D gene: .
V gene: TRBV30
clone size: .

CDR3 DNA: TGCGCCAGCAGCTTTCTGGCAGGGGTCGGCATGAACACTGAAGCTTTCTTT
CDR3 protein: CASSFLAGVGMNTEAFF
J gene: TRBJ1-1
D gene: .
V gene: TRBV5-1
clone size: .

CDR3 DNA: TGTGCCATCAGTGCAGGGGGGCCTAACTATGGCTACACCTTC
CDR3 protein: CAISAGGPNYGYTF
J gene: TRBJ1-2
D gene: TRBD1
V gene: TRBV10-3
clone size: .

CDR3 DNA: TGTGCCAGCAGCTTAGGGGCCTTTGGCGCCTACGAGCAGTACTTC
CDR3 protein: CASSLGAFGAYEQYF
J gene: TRBJ2-7
D gene: .
V gene: TRBV7-8
clone size: .

CDR3 DNA: TGTGCCAGCAGTTACGCGTCCGGGGGTGTCACAGATACGCAGTATTTT
CDR3 protein: CASSYASGGVTDTQYF
J gene: TRBJ2-3
D gene: .
V gene: TRBV6-2/TRBV6-3
clone size: .

CDR3 DNA: TGTGCCAGTAGGACCCCGGGGGACACTGAAGCTTTCTTT
CDR3 protein: CASRTPGDTEAFF
J gene: TRBJ1-1
D gene: .
V gene: TRBV19
clone size: .

CDR3 DNA: TGTGCCAGCAGCCCCCGGTGGGCAGATCGCGACTATGGCTACACCTTC
CDR3 protein: CASSPRWADRDYGYTF
J gene: TRBJ1-2
D gene: .
V gene: TRBV7-8
clone size: few

CDR3 DNA: TGTGCCAGCAGTTATTCTGACAGGGGTCTTCGGGGCTACACCTTC
CDR3 protein: CASSYSDRGLRGYTF
J gene: TRBJ1-2
D gene: TRBD1
V gene: TRBV6-5
clone size: .

CDR3 DNA: TGTGCCAGCAGCGTAGGGCAGTCCTATGGCTACACCTTC
CDR3 protein: CASSVGQSYGYTF
J gene: TRBJ1-2
D gene: .
V gene: TRBV9
clone size: .

CDR3 DNA: TGTGCCAGCAGCCTCCGAGTAAGCTCCTACAATGAGCAGTTCTTC
CDR3 protein: CASSLRVSSYNEQFF
J gene: TRBJ2-1
D gene: .
V gene: TRBV13
clone size: .

CDR3 DNA: TGTGCCAGCAGTCCAACCAACAGGGTTGAAGGCTACACCTTC
CDR3 protein: CASSPTNRVEGYTF
J gene: TRBJ1-2
D gene: .
V gene: TRBV5-6
clone size: .

CDR3 DNA: TGTGCCAGCAGGCCACAGGGATTCGGTAATTCACCCCTCCACTTT
CDR3 protein: CASRPQGFGNSPLHF
J gene: TRBJ1-6
D gene: .
V gene: TRBV7-2
clone size: .

CDR3 DNA: TGTGCCAGCAGCTTAGTAGCGCTTACGAACACCGGGGAGCTGTTTTTT
CDR3 protein: CASSLVALTNTGELFF
J gene: TRBJ2-2
D gene: .
V gene: TRBV7-2
clone size: .

CDR3 DNA: TGTGCCAGCAGCCCCATAGCGGGGGGGACGACAGATACGCAGTATTTT
CDR3 protein: CASSPIAGGTTDTQYF
J gene: TRBJ2-3
D gene: TRBD2
V gene: TRBV7-9
clone size: .

CDR3 DNA: TGTGCCAGCAGCTTGGTGGAGGTTAATGAAAAACTGTTTTTT
CDR3 protein: CASSLVEVNEKLFF
J gene: TRBJ1-4
D gene: .
V gene: TRBV5-6
clone size: once

CDR3 DNA: TGTGCCAGCAGTTCCTACGGGACAGAGACCTACGAGCAGTACTTC
CDR3 protein: CASSSYGTETYEQYF
J gene: TRBJ2-7
D gene: TRBD1
V gene: TRBV27
clone size: .

CDR3 DNA: TGCAGCGTTGAAATATGGGACAGGGCCTACTATGGCTACACCTTC
CDR3 protein: CSVEIWDRAYYGYTF
J gene: TRBJ1-2
D gene: TRBD1
V gene: TRBV29-1
clone size: few

CDR3 DNA: TGTGCCAGTAGTTCGACAGGCTACAATGAGCAGTTCTTC
CDR3 protein: CASSSTGYNEQFF
J gene: TRBJ2-1
D gene: .
V gene: TRBV19
clone size: .

CDR3 DNA: TGTGCCAGTAGTATCGGAGTTCGGGGGAATGAGCAGTTCTTC
CDR3 protein: CASSIGVRGNEQFF
J gene: TRBJ2-1
D gene: .
V gene: TRBV19
clone size: .

CDR3 DNA: TGTGCCAGCAGCAAAGCGGGGGGGACCCCCGACCGGGACACTGAAGCTTTCTTT
CDR3 protein: CASSKAGGTPDRDTEAFF
J gene: TRBJ1-1
D gene: .
V gene: TRBV21-1
clone size: .

CDR3 DNA: TGTGCCAGCTCGGGACCGGGACAGGGAAGTTATAGCAATCAGCCCCAGCATTTT
CDR3 protein: CASSGPGQGSYSNQPQHF
J gene: TRBJ1-5
D gene: TRBD1
V gene: TRBV18
clone size: once

CDR3 DNA: TGTGCCAGCAGCCCCGGGCAGGGACAGCCCCAGCATTTT
CDR3 protein: CASSPGQGQPQHF
J gene: TRBJ1-5
D gene: .
V gene: TRBV7-2
clone size: .